This entry lists 26 T cell receptor beta chains sequenced from one sample in a study of cytomegalovirus exposure and HLA in healthy donors. Clones were sequenced by immunoSEQ multiplex PCR, and TCRdb holds only the in-frame ones, with some missing. This table has roughly 52,000 clones, 93% appearing once. Sequencing was carried out using PBMCs. Receptor source: a woman younger than 35 in good health and CMV-seropositive.

The rearrangement uses TRBV6-5 and TRBJ2-5, with D perhaps TRBD1 (6 bases). This CDR3 is 14 amino acids long. Germline V gene sequence: CDR1 MNHEY, CDR2 SVGAGI. Trimming left V 7 bases short and J 8 bases short, with 20 bases between. In nucleotides, the CDR3 is TGTGCCAGCAACCCCGATGGGACAAGAGAAACCCAGTACTTC. Translated, it gives CASNPDGTRETQYF.

The V and J genes are TRBV6-5 and TRBJ2-5; weak D call: TRBD1 (5 bases). In germline, CDR1 is MNHEY, CDR2 SVGAGI. The V and J ends lost 1 base and 5 bases respectively, with 11 bases between them. The CDR3 contains 14 residues. The DNA for the CDR3 is TGTGCCAGCAGTTACTTGGGCAGGGTCGAGACCCAGTACTTC. This encodes CASSYLGRVETQYF.

The V and J genes are TRBV2 and TRBJ1-6; D is uncertain. The V end was cut by 11 bases, the J end by 0 bases, with 11 bases between. The CDR3 covers 14 residues. CDR1 is SNHLY, CDR2 FYNNEI, per germline. CDR3 residues: CAGKTSSYNSPLHF. CDR3 in DNA: TGTGCCGGTAAAACCAGCTCCTATAATTCACCCCTCCACTTT.

This clone was seen just once. J is TRBJ2-2 and V is TRBV4-1, with 7 bases that match TRBD1. Germline V CDR1 and CDR2: MGHRA, YSYEKL. V was pared by 8 bases and J by 0 bases, with 12 bases of the junction left unmatched. The CDR3 has 17 residues. The CDR3 loop reads CASLSMWTGPNTGELFF. CDR3 nucleotides: TGCGCCAGCTTGTCAATGTGGACAGGCCCGAACACCGGGGAGCTGTTTTTT.

This clone was picked up one time. V and J are TRBV19 and TRBJ2-5; possible D gene TRBD1, 7 bases. The CDR3 totals 15 residues. V was clipped by 3 bases and J by 5 bases, with 16 bases between them. Germline V gives CDR1 LNHDA, CDR2 SQIVND (reference sequence). The CDR3 here is CASSMEGAGGETQYF. CDR3 nucleotide sequence: TGTGCCAGTAGTATGGAGGGGGCGGGTGGCGAGACCCAGTACTTC.

The table lists this clone with a few counts. The chain couples TRBV6-1 to TRBJ2-2, with TRBD1 identical over 7 bases. The length of the CDR3 is 16 residues. V lost 0 bases to trimming and J lost 5 bases; unmatched junction nucleotides: 6. CDR1 is MNHNS and CDR2 is SASEGT in the germline V gene. The CDR3 here is CASSEANDRATGELFF. In DNA form, the CDR3 reads TGTGCCAGCAGTGAAGCGAACGACAGGGCTACCGGGGAGCTGTTTTTT.

This sequence joins TRBV2 and TRBJ1-2; 8 nucleotides match TRBD1. Germline CDR1 and CDR2: SNHLY and FYNNEI. V lost 7 bases, J lost 7 bases, and 14 bases stayed unmatched. There are 15 residues in the CDR3. The CDR3 region has the DNA TGTGCCAGCATTCTACAGGGGGGAGGTCGTGGTGGCTACACCTTC. It yields the protein CASILQGGGRGGYTF. The complete variable domain, with remaining parts taken from reference TRBV2 and TRBJ1-2, reads EPEVTQTPSHQVTQMGQEVILRCVPISNHLYFYWYRQILGQKVEFLVSFYNNEISEKSEIFDDQFSVERPDGSNFTLKIRSTKLEDSAMYFCASILQGGGRGGYTFGSGTRLTVV.

The V and J genes are TRBV29-1 and TRBJ2-7; D is undetermined. The ends were cut back, 6 bases at V and 2 bases at J, with 14 bases in the middle. This CDR3 is built from 13 residues. Germline CDR1 SQVTM, CDR2 ANQGSEA. As DNA, the CDR3 is TGCAGCGTCGAGGCCGACTCCGCCTACGAGCAGTACTTC. Translation: CSVEADSAYEQYF.

V gene TRBV25-1 combines with J gene TRBJ1-2; 10 nucleotides agree with TRBD1. The CDR3 consists of 15 residues. Germline V lookup: CDR1 MGHDK, CDR2 SYGVNS. J lost 7 bases, V lost 6 bases, and 11 bases had no gene match. The CDR3 region has the DNA TGTGCCAGCAGCCCCGGACAGGGGGGAAGTTCTGGCTACACCTTC. Translation: CASSPGQGGSSGYTF.

V and J are TRBV7-8 and TRBJ1-1; 7 bases agree with TRBD1. This CDR3 region has 15 residues. Germline V gene sequence: CDR1 SGHVS, CDR2 FQNEAQ. V lost 1 base, J lost 5 bases, and 7 bases stayed unmatched. The CDR3 loop reads CASSLERGQDTEAFF. CDR3 nucleotide sequence: TGTGCCAGCAGCTTAGAAAGGGGGCAGGATACTGAAGCTTTCTTT.

This sequence joins TRBV7-2 and TRBJ1-2; D remains ambiguous. Trimming stripped 5 bases from V and 14 bases from J, with 30 bases between. The germline V gene has CDR1 SGHTA and CDR2 FQGNSA. The CDR3 totals 16 residues. The CDR3 DNA follows: TGTGCCAGCAGCCAGAGGGAGGGCGTGATGGTTTTAACGGCTACCTTC. Encoded protein: CASSQREGVMVLTATF.

J is TRBJ2-5 and V is TRBV9; a weak D match, TRBD1 (5 bases). This CDR3 is 12 amino acids long. Between the trimmed V and J ends, which lost 4 bases and 7 bases, there was a span of 11 bases. Germline lookup yields CDR1 SGDLS and CDR2 YYNGEE. The CDR3 here is CASSPNQGTQYF. The CDR3 bases are TGTGCCAGCAGCCCCAACCAGGGGACCCAGTACTTC.

The rearrangement links TRBV5-4 to TRBJ2-3; tentatively, D is TRBD2 (7 bases). Germline lookup yields CDR1 SGHNT and CDR2 YYREEE (reference sequence). The CDR3 runs 17 residues. The V end was cut by 3 bases, the J end by 1 base, with 18 bases between. Here the CDR3 reads CASSWLRGGAGTDTQYF. CDR3 nucleotides: TGTGCCAGCAGCTGGCTTAGGGGGGGGGCCGGCACAGATACGCAGTATTTT. Complete variable domain (other parts from reference TRBV5-4 and TRBJ2-3): ETGVTQSPTHLIKTRGQQVTLRCSSQSGHNTVSWYQQALGQGPQFIFQYYREEENGRGNFPPRFSGLQFPNYSSELNVNALELDDSALYLCASSWLRGGAGTDTQYFGPGTRLTVL.

This sequence joins TRBV5-8 and TRBJ2-5; 10 nucleotides line up with TRBD1. This CDR3 has 14 amino acids. Germline values: CDR1 SGHTS, CDR2 YDEGEE. V was clipped by 3 bases and J by 5 bases; unmatched bases: 4. The CDR3 nucleotides are TGTGCCAGCAGCTCCGACAGGGGGCACGAGACCCAGTACTTC. Its translation is CASSSDRGHETQYF.

J is TRBJ2-1 and V is TRBV6-1, with 9 bases lining up with TRBD2. The CDR3 runs to 15 residues. Germline V lookup: CDR1 MNHNS, CDR2 SASEGT. Trimming removed 5 bases from V and 10 bases from J; junction bases left unmatched: 12. Here the CDR3 DNA reads TGTGCCAGCAGTTCCCTGGCGGGGGGGCCCTACGAGCAGTTCTTC. As protein: CASSSLAGGPYEQFF.

This rearrangement joins TRBV7-2 to TRBJ2-3, with 8 bases identical to TRBD1. The CDR3 sequence is 14 residues long. Trimming removed 4 bases from V and 3 bases from J; junction bases left unmatched: 3. The V gene's germline CDR1 is SGHTA and CDR2 FQGNSA. This chain's CDR3 is CASSSDRATDTQYF. As DNA, the CDR3 is TGTGCCAGCAGCTCGGACAGGGCGACAGATACGCAGTATTTT.

The genes are TRBV7-3 and TRBJ2-2, with TRBD1 identical over 9 bases. The CDR3 length is 16 residues. V trimming: 5 bases; J trimming: 6 bases; junction bases outside the gene matches: 10. The V gene's germline CDR1 is SGHTA and CDR2 FQGTGA. DNA for the CDR3: TGTGCCAGCAGCCTATCGGGGACAGGGTTGGCCGGGGAGCTGTTTTTT. This encodes CASSLSGTGLAGELFF.

This rearrangement joins TRBV13 to TRBJ2-4, with D possibly TRBD1 on 8 matching bases. CDR1 is PRHDT, CDR2 FYEKMQ, per germline (reference sequence). The CDR3 contains 15 residues. The germline V and J ends were trimmed by 0 bases and 6 bases, with 12 bases remaining between them. The CDR3 DNA reads TGTGCCAGCAGCTTAGGACAGGGGGGGATAAACATTCAGTACTTC. This gives the protein CASSLGQGGINIQYF.

The J gene is TRBJ1-2, the V gene TRBV4-3, with D possibly being TRBD1 (5 bases). From germline, CDR1 is LGHNA and CDR2 YSLEER. Trimming took off 0 bases at V and 5 bases at J, with 10 bases between the two ends. The CDR3 consists of 14 residues. CDR3 protein: CASSQDYQGYGYTF. The CDR3 DNA is TGCGCCAGCAGCCAAGATTACCAGGGATATGGCTACACCTTC.

The CDR3 protein is CATSSRVRDSPLHF. DNA for the CDR3: TGTGCCACCAGCAGCAGGGTTCGGGATTCACCCCTCCACTTT. The J gene is TRBJ1-6, the V gene TRBV15; TRBD1 might be the D (5 bases). CDR1 and CDR2 from the germline V gene are LNHNV and YYDKDF (reference sequence). V lost 3 bases, J lost 8 bases, and 11 bases lay in between. The CDR3 loop spans 14 amino acids.

The chain uses TRBV18 and TRBJ1-2; tentative D call: TRBD1 (5 bases). The CDR3 is 16 residues long. Trimming took 2 bases from V and 2 from J, leaving 15 bases between them. CDR1 and CDR2 from the germline V gene are KGHSH and LQKENI. The CDR3 protein is CASSPARVVRNYGYTF. The CDR3 DNA reads TGTGCCAGCTCACCAGCCAGGGTAGTGAGGAACTATGGCTACACCTTC.

This chain connects TRBV5-1 to TRBJ1-2; D is ambiguous. The CDR3 loop spans 16 amino acids. Germline CDR1 SGHRS, CDR2 YFSETQ. Trimming removed 4 bases at V and 4 bases at J, with 20 bases between. CDR3 amino acids: CASSDPGGGFAYGYTF. The CDR3 region has the DNA TGCGCCAGCAGCGACCCAGGCGGAGGGTTTGCCTATGGCTACACCTTC.

This rearrangement joins TRBV7-2 to TRBJ2-3; maybe TRBD2 (7 bases). Trimming took off 5 bases at V and 6 bases at J, with 15 bases between the two ends. In germline, CDR1 is SGHTA, CDR2 FQGNSA. CDR3 length: 14 amino acids. The CDR3 reads CASSPSAGADTQYF. The CDR3 DNA reads TGTGCCAGCAGCCCGTCGGCGGGGGCGGATACGCAGTATTTT.

The V call is TRBV5-1, the J call TRBJ1-4, with D perhaps matching TRBD1 (6 bases). Per the germline V gene, CDR1 is SGHRS and CDR2 is YFSETQ. CDR3 length: 14 amino acids. Trimming took 1 base from V and 5 from J, leaving 9 bases between them. The CDR3 DNA sequence: TGCGCCAGCAGCTTGCAAACAGGGAATGAAAAACTGTTTTTT. It is translated as CASSLQTGNEKLFF.

This clone was seen once. The rearrangement uses TRBV4-1 and TRBJ1-1, with D hard to call. CDR1 is MGHRA and CDR2 is YSYEKL in the germline V gene. Trimming left V 7 bases short and J 1 base short, with 7 bases between. The CDR3 is 12 residues long. The chain's CDR3 is CASNGQNTEAFF. DNA for the CDR3: TGCGCCAGCAATGGGCAGAACACTGAAGCTTTCTTT.

The rearrangement uses TRBV2 and TRBJ2-7; D may be TRBD1 (5 bases). Germline CDR1 SNHLY, CDR2 FYNNEI. The germline V and J ends were trimmed by 3 bases and 4 bases, with 13 bases remaining between them. This CDR3 region has 14 residues. CDR3 amino acids: CASSEKGLGYEQYF. Written as DNA, the CDR3 is TGTGCCAGCAGTGAGAAGGGGCTGGGGTACGAGCAGTACTTC.